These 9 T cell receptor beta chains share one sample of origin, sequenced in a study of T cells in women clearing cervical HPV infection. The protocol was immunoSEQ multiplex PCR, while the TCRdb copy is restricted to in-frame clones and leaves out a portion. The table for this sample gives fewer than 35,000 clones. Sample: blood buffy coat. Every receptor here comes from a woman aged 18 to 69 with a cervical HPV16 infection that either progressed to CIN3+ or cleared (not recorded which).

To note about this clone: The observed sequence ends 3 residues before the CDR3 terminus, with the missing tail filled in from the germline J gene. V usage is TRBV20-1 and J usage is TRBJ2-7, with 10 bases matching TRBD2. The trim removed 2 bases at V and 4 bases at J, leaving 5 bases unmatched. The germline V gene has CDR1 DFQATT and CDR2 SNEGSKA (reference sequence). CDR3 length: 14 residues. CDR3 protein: CSARSPTSGYEQYF. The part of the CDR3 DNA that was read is TGCAGTGCTAGATCCCCGACTAGCGGGTACGAG.

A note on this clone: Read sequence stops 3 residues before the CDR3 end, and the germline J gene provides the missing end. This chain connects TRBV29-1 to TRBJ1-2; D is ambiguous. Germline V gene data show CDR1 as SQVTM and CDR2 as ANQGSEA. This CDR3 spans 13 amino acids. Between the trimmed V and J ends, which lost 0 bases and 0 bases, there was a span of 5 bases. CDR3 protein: CSVEDRTNYGYTF. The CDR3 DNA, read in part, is TGCAGCGTTGAAGACAGGACTAACTATGGC.

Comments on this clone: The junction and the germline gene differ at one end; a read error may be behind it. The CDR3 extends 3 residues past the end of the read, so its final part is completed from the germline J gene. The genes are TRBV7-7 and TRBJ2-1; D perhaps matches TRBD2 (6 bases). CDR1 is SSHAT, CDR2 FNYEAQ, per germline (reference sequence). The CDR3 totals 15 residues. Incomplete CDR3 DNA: TGTGCTAGCAGCCCCTACCCCCGGGGAGGAAATGAG. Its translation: CASSPYPRGGNE. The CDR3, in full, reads CASSPYPRGGNEQFF.

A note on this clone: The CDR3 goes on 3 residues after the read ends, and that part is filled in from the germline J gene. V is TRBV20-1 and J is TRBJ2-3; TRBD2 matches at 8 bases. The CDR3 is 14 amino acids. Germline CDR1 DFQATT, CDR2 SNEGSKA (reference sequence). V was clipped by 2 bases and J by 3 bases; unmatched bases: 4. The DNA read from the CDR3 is TGCAGTGCTAGAACTAGCGGTATGACAGATACG. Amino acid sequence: CSARTSGMTDT. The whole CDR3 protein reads CSARTSGMTDTQYF.

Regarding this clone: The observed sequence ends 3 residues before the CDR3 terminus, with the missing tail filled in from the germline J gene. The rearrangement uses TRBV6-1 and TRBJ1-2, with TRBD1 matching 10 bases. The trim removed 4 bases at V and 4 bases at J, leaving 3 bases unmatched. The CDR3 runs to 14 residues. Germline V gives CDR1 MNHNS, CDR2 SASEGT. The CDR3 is CASSVDRGGYGYTF. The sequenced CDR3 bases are TGTGCCAGCAGTGTGGACAGGGGGGGCTATGGC.

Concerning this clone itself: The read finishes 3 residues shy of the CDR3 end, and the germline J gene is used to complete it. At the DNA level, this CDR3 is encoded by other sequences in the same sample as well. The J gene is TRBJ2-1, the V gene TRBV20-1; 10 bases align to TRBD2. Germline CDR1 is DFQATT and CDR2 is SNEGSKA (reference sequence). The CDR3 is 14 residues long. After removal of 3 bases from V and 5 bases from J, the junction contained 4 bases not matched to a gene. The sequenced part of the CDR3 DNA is TGCAGTGCTAGGCCGGGACTAGCGAACAATGAG. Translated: CSARPGLANNE. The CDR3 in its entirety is CSARPGLANNEQFF.

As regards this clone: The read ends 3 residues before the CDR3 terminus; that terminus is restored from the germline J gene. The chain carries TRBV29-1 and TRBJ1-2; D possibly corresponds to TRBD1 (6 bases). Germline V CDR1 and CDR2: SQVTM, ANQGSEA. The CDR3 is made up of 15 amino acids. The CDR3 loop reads CSVVRAGGSYNDYTF. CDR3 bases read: TGCAGCGTTGTTCGGGCGGGGGGCTCCTACAATGAC.

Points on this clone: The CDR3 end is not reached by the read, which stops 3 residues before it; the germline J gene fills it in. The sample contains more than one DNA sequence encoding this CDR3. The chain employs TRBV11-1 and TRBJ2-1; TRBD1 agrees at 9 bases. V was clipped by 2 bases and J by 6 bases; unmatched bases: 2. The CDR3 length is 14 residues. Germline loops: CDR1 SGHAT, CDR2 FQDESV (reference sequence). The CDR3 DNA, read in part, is TGTGCCAGCAGCTTAATGACAGGGGGCAATGAG. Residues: CASSLMTGGNE. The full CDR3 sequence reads CASSLMTGGNEQFF.

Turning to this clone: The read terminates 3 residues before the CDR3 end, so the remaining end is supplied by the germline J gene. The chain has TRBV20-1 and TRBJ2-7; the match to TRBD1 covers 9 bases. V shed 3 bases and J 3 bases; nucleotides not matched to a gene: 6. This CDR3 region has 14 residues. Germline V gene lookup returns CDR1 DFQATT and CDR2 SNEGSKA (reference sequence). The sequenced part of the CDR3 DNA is TGCAGTGCTAGGGAACAGGGGGCGAGCTACGAG. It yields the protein CSAREQGASYE. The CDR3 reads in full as CSAREQGASYEQYF.